This TCR beta chain was sequenced during a study of blood T cell repertoires in COVID-19. As for the study in general: Samples taken during acute and convalescent COVID-19 were collected in the United States, Italy and Spain. T cells, B-cell-depleted T cells, or PBMCs provided the cDNA or gDNA that served as material.

With 5 bases removed from V and 2 bases from J, the gap between germline ends came to 16 bases. The CDR3 has 15 amino acids. Germline V gives CDR1 MNHEY, CDR2 SVGEGT. As processed by the authors: Estimation of nucleated cell counts relied on the amplification of reference gene primers. This table comes from immunoSEQ multiplex PCR, and its TCRdb copy is limited to in-frame clones, with some not included. V, J and clone size are taken as reported in that table, and D and trimming were inferred from the DNA itself. The sample contains 150,000 to 200,000 clones, approximately 95% of which appear only once. Seattle enrolled patients during active infection and tracked them longitudinally.

The sequence was obtained from a woman aged 55-75 years with COVID-19, enrolled during active disease. Sequenced material: peripheral blood. The V call is TRBV6-2 or TRBV6-3, the J call TRBJ2-7; tentative D call: TRBD1 (6 bases). CDR3 sequence reads: CASSVSGVRTYEQYF. The CDR3 nucleotides read TGTGCCAGCAGTGTGTCAGGGGTTAGGACCTACGAGCAGTACTTC.